The entry below gives a single T cell receptor beta chain sequence along with its context. The antigen remains undetermined. Sequencing used immunoSEQ multiplex PCR; TCRdb keeps in-frame clones, though not all of them. Here the sample spans roughly 110,000 clones, around nine tenths being singletons. The data are from a study of T cell responses to AZD1222 COVID-19 vaccine. Findings of the study overall: Along spike, vaccine-associated CD4 TCRs were found throughout, with dominance at 160-218 and 743-854. Unmutated variant regions are reportedly targeted by nearly half of spike-specific TCRs.

The CDR3 is 13 residues long. The V gene's germline CDR1 is WSHSY and CDR2 SAAADI. V dropped 7 bases and J dropped 4 bases, with 14 bases sitting between them. The material sequenced was peripheral blood, taken on day 0 of AZD1222 vaccination. The clonotype was recovered from an adult in good health. This chain joins TRBV10-2 and TRBJ2-7; D may correspond to TRBD1 or TRBD2 (6 bases each). CDR3 coding DNA: TGCGCCAGCAAGTGGGGGGCGTCATACGAGCAGTACTTC. Translated: CASKWGASYEQYF.